Here is one TCR beta chain with its context. Its antigen is not identified. As to treatment: approximately nine-day PBMC culture with coronavirus spike peptide pools or control peptides (ViraFEST assay). Fresh replacement IL-2 medium substituted for half the medium on days 3 and 7. An Oncomine TCR Beta short-read assay was used to sequence the DNA from cultured CD4+ T cells. Cultured CD4+ T cells were the source of extracted genomic DNA. One entry per CDR3 protein results from TCRdb running MiXCR on the PCR reads. The data contain approximately 4,600 distinct CDR3 sequences, less than 50% of them singletons. These data are taken from a study of vaccination and CD4 T cells after COVID-19. Findings of the study overall: Convalescent patients saw a median around 86% of their reactive clones show up only after vaccination.

V gave up 5 bases and J gave up 0 bases, with 15 bases separating them. The CDR3 sequence is 17 residues long. Germline CDR1 and CDR2: SGHNT and YYREEE (reference sequence). The chain carries TRBV5-4 and TRBJ1-6; the D gene is possibly TRBD1 (5 bases). The clonotype originates from a human donor who had recovered from COVID-19. Specimen: CD4+ T cells from blood, cultured in vitro. CDR3 DNA sequence: TGTGCCAGCAGAATCCACCCGGGGGGCTCCTATAATTCACCCCTCCACTTT. It is translated as CASRIHPGGSYNSPLHF.